The rows below give T cell receptor beta chains drawn from one sample of a study of blood T cell repertoires in COVID-19. Repertoires were generated with immunoSEQ multiplex PCR, while TCRdb's copy carries only in-frame clones and drops some. The data show some 87,000 clones, roughly 90% seen once. What was sequenced was peripheral blood. These receptors came from a human donor with COVID-19, enrolled during active disease. The donor label of this sample is uncertain. Both conserved end residues are part of each CDR3. The D gene is left open where the match is weak. Some rows mark clone size as missing; the rest say once, few, many or name a class of expanded clone.

clone_size	d_call	j_call	v_call	cdr3_nt	cdr3_aa
NA	NA	TRBJ1-4	TRBV3-1/TRBV3-2	TGTGCCAGCAGCCAGGGGGCAGGCACTAATGAAAAACTGTTTTTT	CASSQGAGTNEKLFF
NA	TRBD2	TRBJ2-5	TRBV7-9	TGTGCCAGCAGCCCGGGACTAAACGCGTACCAAGAGACCCAGTACTTC	CASSPGLNAYQETQYF
NA	NA	TRBJ1-2	TRBV30	TGTGCCTGGGACAAAGCGGGGAAAGGCTACACCTTC	CAWDKAGKGYTF
once	NA	TRBJ1-1	TRBV2	TGTGCCAGCAGTGAAGGAGTGTTGAACACTGAAGCTTTCTTT	CASSEGVLNTEAFF
few	TRBD2	TRBJ2-5	TRBV5-1	TGCGCCAGCAGCTTGGGCGGGGGGTTTCAAGAGACCCAGTACTTC	CASSLGGGFQETQYF
once	TRBD2	TRBJ2-5	TRBV7-9	TGTGCCAGCAGCGAAAGCGGGGGGCCGCGGGAGACCCAGTACTTC	CASSESGGPRETQYF
few	TRBD1	TRBJ1-2	TRBV9	TGTGCCAGCAGCGCGGACAGGGGCCTTTATGGCTACACCTTC	CASSADRGLYGYTF
NA	NA	TRBJ1-3	TRBV19	TGTGCCAGTAGGCCACAGGGTTTTTTCTCTGGAAACACCATATATTTT	CASRPQGFFSGNTIYF
NA	TRBD1	TRBJ2-3	TRBV19	TGTGCCACCCGGGACAGTAACACAGATACGCAGTATTTT	CATRDSNTDTQYF
NA	NA	TRBJ1-3	TRBV5-6	TGTGCCAGCAGCTTGTATGGGGCGCCTGGAAACACCATATATTTT	CASSLYGAPGNTIYF
once	NA	TRBJ2-1	TRBV12-3/TRBV12-4	TGTGCCAGCAGTTGGGCCACGTACAATGAGCAGTTCTTC	CASSWATYNEQFF
NA	NA	TRBJ1-5	TRBV7-9	TGTGCCAGCAGCTTAGGAGGCTTCTCGGGGCCCCAGCATTTT	CASSLGGFSGPQHF
NA	TRBD1	TRBJ2-1	TRBV7-2	TGTGCCAGCAGCCCAGACAGGGGTGGCTACAATGAGCAGTTCTTC	CASSPDRGGYNEQFF
NA	TRBD1	TRBJ1-1	TRBV5-1	TGCGCCAGCAGCCGAATTGAGCTAACAGGGGGATCTGAAGCTTTCTTT	CASSRIELTGGSEAFF
NA	TRBD2	TRBJ2-2	TRBV9	TGTGCCAGCAGCCCAAAATTGACTAGCCCTGTAAACACCGGGGAGCTGTTTTTT	CASSPKLTSPVNTGELFF
NA	NA	TRBJ2-7	TRBV10-3	TGTGCCATTGGCGGAGAAGAGCAGTACTTC	CAIGGEEQYF
NA	NA	TRBJ2-1	TRBV27	TGTGCCAGCAGTTTATGGGGAGGTGGTCATGAGCAGTTCTTC	CASSLWGGGHEQFF
NA	TRBD1	TRBJ2-7	TRBV24-1	TGTGCCACCAGTGATGGACAGGGGGCGGGCGAGCAGTACTTC	CATSDGQGAGEQYF
NA	TRBD1	TRBJ2-2	TRBV18	TGTGCCAGCTCACCAGGACTGACAGGGGCCACCGGGGAGCTGTTTTTT	CASSPGLTGATGELFF
once	TRBD2	TRBJ2-1	TRBV18	TGTGCCAGCTCACCACTACCCCCTCGCACTAGCGGGATTCTGGAAGAGCAGTTCTTC	CASSPLPPRTSGILEEQFF
NA	NA	TRBJ1-2	TRBV15	TGTGCCACCAGCGCCAGACAGATCTCTAGGGGCTACACCTTC	CATSARQISRGYTF
NA	NA	TRBJ1-1	TRBV27	TGTGCCAGCAGTTCCCCCCTCCAGGGGCGCACTGAAGCTTTCTTT	CASSSPLQGRTEAFF
few	TRBD1	TRBJ2-2	TRBV5-1	TGCGCCAGCTCCAGGGGGCCGGGCACCGGGGAGCTGTTTTTT	CASSRGPGTGELFF
NA	TRBD1	TRBJ1-5	TRBV6-2/TRBV6-3	TGTGCCAGCAGTTACTGGGGACAGGGGGATCAGCCCCAGCATTTT	CASSYWGQGDQPQHF
NA	NA	TRBJ1-1	TRBV5-5	TGTGCCAGCAGCGAGGAGTTCCCTGAAGCTTTCTTT	CASSEEFPEAFF
NA	NA	TRBJ2-1	TRBV12-3/TRBV12-4	TGTGCCATCCAAAGCGGATCCTACAATGAGCAGTTCTTC	CAIQSGSYNEQFF
NA	NA	TRBJ2-2	TRBV2	TGTGCCAGCAGTGAATCTGGGGGGACGAACACCGGGGAGCTGTTTTTT	CASSESGGTNTGELFF
few	TRBD1	TRBJ2-4	TRBV2	TGTGCCAGCAGTTCTACAGGGGCCGGCTTGAACATTCAGTACTTC	CASSSTGAGLNIQYF
few	TRBD1	TRBJ1-3	TRBV6-1	TGTGCCAGCAGTGAACTCCCTGGGGGGACAGGTTTTACTTACTCTGGAAACACCATATATTTT	CASSELPGGTGFTYSGNTIYF
NA	NA	TRBJ1-1	TRBV9	TGTGCCAGCAGCGGGTGGGGCAAAGGGGGCACTGAAGCTTTCTTT	CASSGWGKGGTEAFF
NA	NA	TRBJ1-2	TRBV7-9	TGTGCCAGCAGCTTTCTAGTGCAGGGAGGCTACACCTTC	CASSFLVQGGYTF
NA	TRBD1	TRBJ1-2	TRBV9	TGTGCCAGCAGCACCGGGACAGCTAACTATGGCTACACCTTC	CASSTGTANYGYTF
NA	TRBD2	TRBJ2-1	TRBV10-1	TGCGCCAGCAGCAGGACTAGCGGGGGGGAGCAGTTCTTC	CASSRTSGGEQFF
NA	NA	TRBJ2-1	TRBV7-3	TGTGCCAGCAGCTTAAACGAGCAGGGTGAGCAGTTCTTC	CASSLNEQGEQFF
NA	TRBD1	TRBJ2-7	TRBV19	TGTGCCATTCCTACAGGGGGGATCTACGAGCAGTACTTC	CAIPTGGIYEQYF
NA	TRBD1	TRBJ1-4	TRBV19	TGTGCCAGTAGTTTGGGGACAGGGGGCAATGAAAAACTGTTTTTT	CASSLGTGGNEKLFF
once	TRBD1	TRBJ1-1	TRBV5-1	TGCGCCAGCAGCGACCTCGACAGGGGATTAACTGAAGCTTTCTTT	CASSDLDRGLTEAFF
NA	NA	TRBJ2-7	TRBV6-5	TGTGCCAGCCGACGGACAGCTACAAACTACGAGCAGTACTTC	CASRRTATNYEQYF
NA	TRBD2	TRBJ2-3	TRBV6-2/TRBV6-3	TGTGCCAGCAGTTACTCGAGTGTGGGCCTAGCGGGAGTATCTAGCACAGATACGCAGTATTTT	CASSYSSVGLAGVSSTDTQYF